This TCR beta chain was sequenced in a study of cytomegalovirus exposure and HLA in healthy donors. About the research overall: An analysis done earlier identified around 100 million unique TCR beta sequences from about 179 million T cells. Findings and limits, study-wide: The study found most TCR sequences rare, yet found some public TCRs in many donors.

On this clone itself: The antigen is undetermined.

CDR1 and CDR2 from the germline V gene are SGHNT and YYREEE (reference sequence). This CDR3 comprises 17 residues. J lost 4 bases, V lost 4 bases, and 12 bases had no gene match. The PCR ran on 60 Vbeta and 13 Jbeta primers. Method: immunoSEQ multiplex PCR; TCRdb's copy keeps in-frame clones and lacks some. The profile shows around 200,000 clones, around 77% of them singletons. V gene TRBV5-4 combines with J gene TRBJ2-1, with 9 positions matching TRBD2. Sequenced: PBMCs. The TCR originated in a female donor in good health and CMV-seronegative. The CDR3 loop reads CASSIISGSLAYNEQFF. The DNA for the CDR3 is TGTGCCAGCAGCATTATTAGCGGGAGTCTCGCATACAATGAGCAGTTCTTC.